This T cell receptor beta chain appears in the sequencing data of a study of shared clonotypes between healthy human individuals. On this clone: The same CDR3 also results from other DNA sequences found in this sample.

Deletions cut 0 bases from V and 10 bases from J, with 5 bases between. Germline assignment: CDR1 SGHRS and CDR2 YFSETQ. The CDR3 sequence is 11 residues long. The naive CD8 subset, CD45RO-negative cells positively selected for CCR7, excluded terminally differentiated effector memory CD45RA+ cells. Here immunoSEQ multiplex PCR was the method, and the copy in TCRdb shows in-frame clones only, minus some. The table has millions of clones, about 92% seen once. The sequenced sample was naive CD8+ T cells from PBMCs. This sequence originates from a man younger than 30 in good health. Some clones in this sample may be carry-over from other donors' samples. J is TRBJ2-1 and V is TRBV5-1; D is ambiguous. The CDR3: CASSLGAEQFF. The DNA of the CDR3 is TGCGCCAGCAGCTTGGGGGCCGAGCAGTTCTTC.